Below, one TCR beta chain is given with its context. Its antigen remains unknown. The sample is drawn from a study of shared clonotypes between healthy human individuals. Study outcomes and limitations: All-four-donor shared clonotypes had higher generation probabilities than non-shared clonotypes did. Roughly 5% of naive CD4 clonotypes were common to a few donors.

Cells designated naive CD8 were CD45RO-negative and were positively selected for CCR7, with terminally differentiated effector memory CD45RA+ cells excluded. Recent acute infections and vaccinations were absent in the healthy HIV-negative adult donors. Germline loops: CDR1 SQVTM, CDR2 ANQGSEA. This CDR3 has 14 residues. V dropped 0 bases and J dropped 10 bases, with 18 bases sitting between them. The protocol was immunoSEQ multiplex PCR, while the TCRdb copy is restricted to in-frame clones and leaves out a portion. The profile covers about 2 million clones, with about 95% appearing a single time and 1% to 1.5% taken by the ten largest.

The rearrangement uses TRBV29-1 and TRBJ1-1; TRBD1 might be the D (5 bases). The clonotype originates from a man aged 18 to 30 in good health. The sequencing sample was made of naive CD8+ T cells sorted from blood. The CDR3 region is CSVEDRVSGPGAFF. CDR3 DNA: TGCAGCGTTGAAGATCGTGTCTCAGGGCCCGGAGCTTTCTTT.